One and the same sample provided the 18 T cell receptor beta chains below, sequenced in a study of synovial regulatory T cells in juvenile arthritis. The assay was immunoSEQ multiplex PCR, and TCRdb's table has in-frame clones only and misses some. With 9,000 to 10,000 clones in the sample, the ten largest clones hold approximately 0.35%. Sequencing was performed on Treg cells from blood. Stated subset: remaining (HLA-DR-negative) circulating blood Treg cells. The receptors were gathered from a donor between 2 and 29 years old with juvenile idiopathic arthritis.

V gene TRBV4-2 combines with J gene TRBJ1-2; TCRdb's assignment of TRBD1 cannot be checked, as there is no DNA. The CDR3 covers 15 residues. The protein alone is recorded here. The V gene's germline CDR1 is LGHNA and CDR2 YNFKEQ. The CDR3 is CASSQEGSSFYGYTF.

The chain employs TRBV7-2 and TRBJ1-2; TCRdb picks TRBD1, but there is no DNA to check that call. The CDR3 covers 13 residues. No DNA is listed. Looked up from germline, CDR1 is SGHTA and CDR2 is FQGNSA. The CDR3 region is CASSLGQGVSYTF.

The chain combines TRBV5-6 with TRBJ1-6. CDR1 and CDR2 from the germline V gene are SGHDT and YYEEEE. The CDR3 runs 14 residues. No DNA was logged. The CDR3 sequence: CASRVIGGDSPLHF. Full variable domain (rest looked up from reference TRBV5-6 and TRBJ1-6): DAGVTQSPTHLIKTRGQQVTLRCSPKSGHDTVSWYQQALGQGPQFIFQYYEEEERQRGNFPDRFSGHQFPNYSSELNVNALLLGDSALYLCASRVIGGDSPLHFGNGTRLTVT.

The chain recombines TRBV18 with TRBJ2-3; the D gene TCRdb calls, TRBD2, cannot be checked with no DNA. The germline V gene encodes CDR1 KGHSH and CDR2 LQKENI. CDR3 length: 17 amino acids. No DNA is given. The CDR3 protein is CASSPILAGHTTDTQYF.

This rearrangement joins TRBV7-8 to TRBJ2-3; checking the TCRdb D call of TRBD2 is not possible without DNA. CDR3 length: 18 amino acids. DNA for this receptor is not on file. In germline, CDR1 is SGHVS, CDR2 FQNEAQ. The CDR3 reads CASSLVAGGHPSTDTQYF.

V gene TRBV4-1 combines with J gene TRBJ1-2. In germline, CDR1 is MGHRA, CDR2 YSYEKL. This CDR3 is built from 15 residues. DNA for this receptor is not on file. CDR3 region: CASTPQGDLPYGYTF.

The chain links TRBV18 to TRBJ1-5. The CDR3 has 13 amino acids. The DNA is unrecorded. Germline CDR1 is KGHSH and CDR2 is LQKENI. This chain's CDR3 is CASSPGGGQPQHF.

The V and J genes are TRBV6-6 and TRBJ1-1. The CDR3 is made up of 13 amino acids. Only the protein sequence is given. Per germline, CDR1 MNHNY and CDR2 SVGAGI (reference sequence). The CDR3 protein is CASSSGWPTEAFF.

CDR3 in amino acids: CASSPGGRSEAFF. The chain employs TRBV19 and TRBJ1-1. There are 13 residues in the CDR3. No nucleotide data were recorded. Per germline, CDR1 LNHDA and CDR2 SQIVND (reference sequence).

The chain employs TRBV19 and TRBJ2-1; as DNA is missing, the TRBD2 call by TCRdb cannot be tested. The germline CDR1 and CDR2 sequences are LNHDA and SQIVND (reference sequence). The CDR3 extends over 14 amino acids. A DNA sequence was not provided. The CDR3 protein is CASSLVAGSSEQFF.

The CDR3: CASSLDAGVNTEAFF. The chain links TRBV7-2 to TRBJ1-1; without DNA, the TCRdb call of TRBD1 cannot be checked. The CDR3 runs to 15 residues. The entry carries no DNA sequence. Germline CDR1 is SGHTA and CDR2 is FQGNSA.

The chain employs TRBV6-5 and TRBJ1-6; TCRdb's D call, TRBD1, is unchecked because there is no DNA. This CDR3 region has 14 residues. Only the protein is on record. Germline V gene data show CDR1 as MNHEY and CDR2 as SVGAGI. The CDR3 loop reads CASGIHTNNSPLHF.

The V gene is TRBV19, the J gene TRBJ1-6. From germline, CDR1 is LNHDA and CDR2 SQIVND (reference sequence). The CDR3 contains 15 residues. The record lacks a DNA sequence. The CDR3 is CASTQEGIDNSPLHF. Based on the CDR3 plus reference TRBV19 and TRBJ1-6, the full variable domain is DGGITQSPKYLFRKEGQNVTLSCEQNLNHDAMYWYRQDPGQGLRLIYYSQIVNDFQKGDIAEGYSVSREKKESFPLTVTSAQKNPTAFYLCASTQEGIDNSPLHFGNGTRLTVT.

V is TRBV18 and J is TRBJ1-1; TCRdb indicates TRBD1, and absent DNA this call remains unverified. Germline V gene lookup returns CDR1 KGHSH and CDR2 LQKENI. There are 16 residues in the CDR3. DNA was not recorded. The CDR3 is CASSSRDRVLATEAFF.

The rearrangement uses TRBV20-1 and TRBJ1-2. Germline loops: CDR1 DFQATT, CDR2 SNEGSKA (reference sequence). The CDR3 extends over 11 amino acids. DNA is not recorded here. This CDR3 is CSANVRRSYTF.

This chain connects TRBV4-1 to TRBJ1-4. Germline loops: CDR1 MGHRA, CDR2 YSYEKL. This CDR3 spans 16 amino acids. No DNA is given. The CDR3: CASLPGGSTTNEKLFF.

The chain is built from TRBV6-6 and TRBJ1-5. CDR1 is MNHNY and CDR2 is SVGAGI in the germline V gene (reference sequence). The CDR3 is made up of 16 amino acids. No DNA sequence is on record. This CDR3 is CASSPRKVGGNQPQHF.

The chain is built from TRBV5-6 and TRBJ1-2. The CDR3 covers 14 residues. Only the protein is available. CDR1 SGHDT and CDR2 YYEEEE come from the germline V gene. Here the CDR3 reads CASSLAGANYGYTF.